This T cell receptor beta chain was documented in a study of vaccination effects on CD4 cells after COVID-19. Notes on the study in general: The vaccine-induced clones of healthy vaccinees included only 1 of 255 that cross-reacted with common cold coronaviruses.

Concerning this clone: Its antigen remains unidentified.

Sequencing followed a ViraFEST assay step that expanded antigen-specific CD4+ T cells with viral peptide pools. Culture proceeded for 10 days, and CD4+ T cells were then isolated. Having tested negative for nucleocapsid antibodies, the vaccine recipients showed no prior SARS-CoV-2 infection. The junction had 8 bases not matched to a gene; V was cut back by 4 bases and J by 10 bases. The germline V gene encodes CDR1 SGHNT and CDR2 YYREEE (reference sequence). The CDR3 totals 14 residues. Generated by immunoSEQ multiplex PCR, the TCRdb table keeps only in-frame clones and is missing some. The repertoire holds approximately 30,000 clones, roughly two thirds seen once, with 28% in the top ten.

This receptor was taken from a human donor who received a COVID-19 vaccine. Source: CD4+ T cells from PBMCs cultured with HCoV-229E spike peptides, taken before COVID-19 vaccination. The chain is built from TRBV5-4 and TRBJ1-6, with TRBD1 identical over 7 bases. The CDR3 sequence: CASSLDRVGSPLHF. CDR3 sequence (DNA): TGTGCCAGCAGCCTCGACAGGGTAGGCTCACCCCTCCACTTT.